The next 3 T cell receptor beta chains were all read from a single sample in a study of shared clonotypes between healthy human individuals. Repertoires were generated with immunoSEQ multiplex PCR, while TCRdb's copy carries only in-frame clones and drops some. The sample lists around 560,000 clones; about 95% were seen once. CD45RO-negative CD8 cells positively selected for CCR7 made up the naive population, which excluded terminally differentiated effector memory CD45RA+ cells. What was sequenced was naive CD8+ T cells sorted from blood. The receptor set was obtained from a woman aged 25-40 years in good health.

V gene TRBV5-6 combines with J gene TRBJ1-4; D might be TRBD1 (6 bases). CDR1 is SGHDT, CDR2 YYEEEE, per germline. The CDR3 length is 12 residues. V was clipped by 6 bases and J by 8 bases, with 11 bases between them. The DNA for the CDR3 is TGTGCCAGCAACAGGGTCCCAGAAAAACTGTTTTTT. Amino acids: CASNRVPEKLFF. Together with reference TRBV5-6 and TRBJ1-4, the CDR3 gives the full variable domain: DAGVTQSPTHLIKTRGQQVTLRCSPKSGHDTVSWYQQALGQGPQFIFQYYEEEERQRGNFPDRFSGHQFPNYSSELNVNALLLGDSALYLCASNRVPEKLFFGSGTQLSVL.

The CDR3 DNA follows: TGTGCCAGCAGTTTAAGGGGTCTAGCGGGTTACAATGAGCAGTTCTTC. Protein product: CASSLRGLAGYNEQFF. The V call is TRBV28, the J call TRBJ2-1; 8 bases agree with TRBD2. The J segment lost 4 bases and the V segment lost 2 bases, leaving 7 bases of the junction unmatched. The CDR3 has 16 residues. Germline V gene sequence: CDR1 MDHEN, CDR2 SYDVKM.

The genes are TRBV2 and TRBJ1-5; D gene uncertain. The CDR3 spans 13 residues. V lost 6 bases to trimming and J lost 0 bases, with 6 bases between them. Germline loops: CDR1 SNHLY, CDR2 FYNNEI. CDR3 protein: CASRIYSNQPQHF. The CDR3 nucleotides read TGTGCCAGCAGGATTTATAGCAATCAGCCCCAGCATTTT.